The 17 T cell receptor beta chains listed next were all sequenced from one sample in a study of T cell repertoires in cytomegalovirus infection. Using its own MiXCR run on the reads, TCRdb lists one record per CDR3 protein. The sample has under 800,000 distinct CDR3 sequences; 24% are singletons. The sample was CD8+ T cells from PBMCs. Source of these receptors: a human donor in good health (CMV status not recorded). Some clones in this sample may be carry-over from other donors' samples.

This clonotype has just a few counts. The chain has TRBV20-1 and TRBJ1-5, with a possible D match to TRBD1 (5 bases). The CDR3 spans 16 residues. CDR1 is DFQATT and CDR2 is SNEGSKA in the germline V gene (reference sequence). V dropped 3 bases and J dropped 0 bases, with 15 bases sitting between them. This CDR3 reads CSASSRDLISNQPQHF. The CDR3 nucleotides read TGCAGTGCTAGTTCCAGGGATCTGATTAGCAATCAGCCCCAGCATTTT.

This clonotype was counted ten times or more. The chain joins TRBV7-2 to TRBJ2-1, with D maybe TRBD2 (5 bases). The CDR3 is 15 amino acids. V lost 10 bases and J 0 bases, leaving 16 bases between the germline ends. CDR1 is SGHTA, CDR2 FQGNSA, per germline. CDR3 in amino acids: CATQGSGSSYNEQFF. The CDR3, as DNA: TGTGCCACACAAGGGAGTGGTAGCTCCTACAATGAGCAGTTCTTC.

This clonotype has only a few counts. The genes are TRBV29-1 and TRBJ2-1; no clear D. The CDR3 extends over 15 amino acids. Per germline, CDR1 SQVTM and CDR2 ANQGSEA. Trimming stripped 3 bases from V and 6 bases from J, with 18 bases between. Here the CDR3 DNA reads TGCAGCGTTGACCGAGGTGCTTTAGCCCTCAATGAGCAGTTCTTC. Its protein is CSVDRGALALNEQFF.

This chain uses TRBV20-1 with TRBJ1-1; D may be TRBD1 (5 bases). The CDR3 loop spans 19 amino acids. CDR1 DFQATT and CDR2 SNEGSKA come from the germline V gene (reference sequence). V was clipped by 5 bases and J by 0 bases, with 28 bases between them. For the CDR3, the DNA is TGCAGTGCTGAAGGGGATAAGACACTCTTCTCTCCCTTGAACACTGAAGCTTTCTTT. This codes for CSAEGDKTLFSPLNTEAFF.

In its sample, this clonotype was seen a few times. This chain connects TRBV27 to TRBJ2-1; 7 bases fit TRBD2. The trim removed 5 bases at V and 10 bases at J, leaving 11 bases unmatched. CDR1 and CDR2 from the germline V gene are MNHEY and SMNVEV (reference sequence). This CDR3 is built from 14 residues. The DNA of the CDR3 is TGTGCCAGCAGTCCGGGAGGTAGCCCCGTCGAGCAGTTCTTC. Translation: CASSPGGSPVEQFF.

Concerning this clonotype itself: The junction shows a germline mismatch at one end, possibly a read error. The gene calls are TRBV7-4 and TRBJ2-5; D may be TRBD2 (5 bases). The germline V gene encodes CDR1 SGHVT and CDR2 SQSDAQ. The CDR3 consists of 13 residues. CDR3 DNA: TGTGTCAGCAGCTTAGCCGGGAAAGAGACCCAGTACTTC. Translating it yields CVSSLAGKETQYF.

The sample holds a few counts of this clonotype. The gene calls are TRBV7-9 and TRBJ2-3; TRBD1 matches 9 bases. In germline, CDR1 is SEHNR, CDR2 FQNEAQ (reference sequence). This CDR3 has 17 amino acids. V trimming: 5 bases; J trimming: 0 bases; junction bases outside the gene matches: 9. CDR3 DNA: TGTGCCAGCAGCCCCCCTAGACAGGGGGGTAGCACAGATACGCAGTATTTT. Translating it yields CASSPPRQGGSTDTQYF.

This clonotype was observed a few times. CDR3 nucleotide sequence: TGTGCCAGCAGAACCGGGGCTTCGGGCACTGAAGCTTTCTTT. It is translated as CASRTGASGTEAFF. The rearrangement uses TRBV7-9 and TRBJ1-1, with D possibly being TRBD1 (5 bases). The V and J ends lost 6 bases and 4 bases respectively, with 15 bases between them. The CDR3 loop spans 14 amino acids. Germline V gene lookup returns CDR1 SEHNR and CDR2 FQNEAQ (reference sequence).

In its sample, this clonotype was seen many times. The chain joins TRBV6-1 to TRBJ2-1, with 11 positions matching TRBD1. The CDR3 contains 16 residues. V lost 0 bases and J lost 7; bases outside the gene matches: 5. From germline, CDR1 is MNHNS and CDR2 SASEGT. The CDR3 spells CASSEAWTGGRNEQFF. The CDR3 nucleotides are TGTGCCAGCAGTGAAGCTTGGACAGGGGGCAGAAATGAGCAGTTCTTC.

This clonotype was picked up many times. The chain employs TRBV7-2 and TRBJ2-5; TRBD2 aligns across 12 bases. V lost 4 bases to trimming and J lost 5 bases; unmatched junction nucleotides: 11. CDR1 and CDR2 from the germline V gene are SGHTA and FQGNSA. The CDR3 contains 17 residues. As DNA, the CDR3 is TGTGCCAGCAGCTCCCGGACTAGCGGGGCTCGATGGGAGACCCAGTACTTC. Residues: CASSSRTSGARWETQYF. The variable domain in full, with the rest retrieved from reference TRBV7-2 and TRBJ2-5, is GAGVSQSPSNKVTEKGKDVELRCDPISGHTALYWYRQSLGQGLEFLIYFQGNSAPDKSGLPSDRFSAERTGGSVSTLTIQRTQQEDSAVYLCASSSRTSGARWETQYFGPGTRLLVL.

This clonotype was detected many times. The genes are TRBV7-6 and TRBJ1-5, with D possibly being TRBD1 (6 bases). The CDR3 has 13 amino acids. Germline loops: CDR1 SGHVS, CDR2 FNYEAQ. V lost 10 bases to trimming and J lost 0 bases, with 10 bases between them. This chain's CDR3 is CATSRGSNQPQHF. CDR3 sequence (DNA): TGTGCCACAAGCAGGGGTAGCAATCAGCCCCAGCATTTT.

This clonotype was recorded a few times. The V call is TRBV28, the J call TRBJ1-1; D remains unclear. CDR3 size: 17 residues. From germline, CDR1 is MDHEN and CDR2 SYDVKM. The ends were cut back, 3 bases at V and 2 bases at J, with 19 bases in the middle. The CDR3 protein is CASSFPFTRPVNTEAFF. For the CDR3, the DNA is TGTGCCAGCAGTTTCCCATTTACCCGTCCAGTAAACACTGAAGCTTTCTTT.

The rearrangement links TRBV6-2 or TRBV6-3 to TRBJ2-1; D not resolved. Trimming took 2 bases from V and 9 from J, leaving 23 bases between them. The CDR3 sequence is 17 residues long. Germline CDR1 MNHEY, CDR2 SVGEGT. CDR3 sequence: CASSYNNHRPGHSEQFF. The CDR3 DNA sequence: TGTGCCAGCAGTTACAATAACCATAGACCAGGCCACAGTGAGCAGTTCTTC.

V is TRBV11-2 and J is TRBJ2-1; 14 bases are shared with TRBD2. After removal of 4 bases from V and 7 bases from J, the junction contained 18 bases not matched to a gene. The CDR3 has 20 residues. CDR1 SGHAT and CDR2 FQNNGV come from the germline V gene. In DNA, the CDR3 is TGTGCCAGCAGCTCACGTTTTGGGACTAGCGGGGGAAGACTTTTAAATGAGCAGTTCTTC. Its translation is CASSSRFGTSGGRLLNEQFF.

The genes are TRBV14 and TRBJ2-7; D is ambiguous. V gave up 5 bases and J gave up 3 bases, with 17 bases separating them. The CDR3 is 15 amino acids. The germline CDR1 and CDR2 sequences are SGHDN and FVKESK. CDR3 sequence: CASSASFGAGYEQYF. CDR3 sequence (DNA): TGTGCCAGCAGCGCTAGTTTTGGAGCAGGCTACGAGCAGTACTTC.

This clonotype turned up a few times. The chain employs TRBV29-1 and TRBJ1-5; TRBD1 aligns across 8 bases. This CDR3 region has 14 residues. V was pared by 4 bases and J by 3 bases, with 5 bases of the junction left unmatched. Germline V CDR1 and CDR2: SQVTM, ANQGSEA. This CDR3 is CSVAGTGLNQPQHF. The CDR3 DNA reads as TGCAGCGTTGCCGGGACAGGCCTCAATCAGCCCCAGCATTTT.

In this sample, this clonotype turned up a few times. The chain has TRBV28 and TRBJ2-5, with TRBD1 matching 7 bases. Trimming removed 6 bases from V and 3 bases from J; junction bases left unmatched: 7. The CDR3 length is 14 residues. Germline V gene lookup returns CDR1 MDHEN and CDR2 SYDVKM. The CDR3, as DNA: TGTGCCAGCAGATCTTGGGACAGTAAAGAGACCCAGTACTTC. Translation: CASRSWDSKETQYF.